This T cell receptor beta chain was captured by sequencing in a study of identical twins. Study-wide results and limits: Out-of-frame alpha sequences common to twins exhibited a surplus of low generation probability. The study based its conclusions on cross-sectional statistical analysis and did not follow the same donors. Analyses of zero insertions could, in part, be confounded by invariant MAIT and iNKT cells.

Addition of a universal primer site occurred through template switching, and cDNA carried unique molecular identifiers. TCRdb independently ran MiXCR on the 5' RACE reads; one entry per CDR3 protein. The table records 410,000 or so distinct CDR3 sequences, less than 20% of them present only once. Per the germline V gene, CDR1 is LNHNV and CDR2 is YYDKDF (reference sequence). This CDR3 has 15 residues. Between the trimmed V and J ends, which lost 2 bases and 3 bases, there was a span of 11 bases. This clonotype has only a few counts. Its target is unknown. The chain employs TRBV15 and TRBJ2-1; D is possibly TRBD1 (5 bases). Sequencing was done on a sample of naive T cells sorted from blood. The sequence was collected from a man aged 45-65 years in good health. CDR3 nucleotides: TGTGCCACCAGCAGATCCCCAGGGTTCTACAATGAGCAGTTCTTC. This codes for CATSRSPGFYNEQFF.